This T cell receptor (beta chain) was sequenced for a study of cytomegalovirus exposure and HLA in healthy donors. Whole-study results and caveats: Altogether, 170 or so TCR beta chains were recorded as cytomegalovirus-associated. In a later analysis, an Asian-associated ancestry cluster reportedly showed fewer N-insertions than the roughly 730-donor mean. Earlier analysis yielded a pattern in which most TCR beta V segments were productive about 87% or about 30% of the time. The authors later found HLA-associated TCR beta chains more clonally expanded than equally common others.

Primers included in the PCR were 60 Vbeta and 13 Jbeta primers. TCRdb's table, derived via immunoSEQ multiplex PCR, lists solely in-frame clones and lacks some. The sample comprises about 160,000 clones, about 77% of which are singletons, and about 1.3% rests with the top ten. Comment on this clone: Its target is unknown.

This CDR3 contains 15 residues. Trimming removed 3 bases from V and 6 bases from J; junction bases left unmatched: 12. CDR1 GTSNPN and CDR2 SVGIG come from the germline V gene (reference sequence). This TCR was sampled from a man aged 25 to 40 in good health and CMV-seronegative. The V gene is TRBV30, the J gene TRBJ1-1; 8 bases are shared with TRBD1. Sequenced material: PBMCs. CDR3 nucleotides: TGTGCCTGGAGCGCTTTCGGGACAGGATCGGCTGAAGCTTTCTTT. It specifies CAWSAFGTGSAEAFF.